These 3 T cell receptor beta chains came from one sample sequenced in a study of blood T cell repertoires in COVID-19. TCRdb's table, derived via immunoSEQ multiplex PCR, lists solely in-frame clones and lacks some. The sample lists under 45,000 clones, around 84% occurring once. Sequencing was carried out using peripheral blood. All receptors derive from a human donor in a cohort sampled during active COVID-19.

This clone was picked up one time. The chain has TRBV9 and TRBJ2-2; 7 bases fit TRBD2. Germline loops: CDR1 SGDLS, CDR2 YYNGEE. Trimming cost V 0 bases and J 2 bases; bases outside gene matches: 7. This CDR3 comprises 17 residues. Here the CDR3 DNA reads TGTGCCAGCAGCGTAGCGAGTACTAGCGCAAACACCGGGGAGCTGTTTTTT. This gives the protein CASSVASTSANTGELFF.

The chain combines TRBV4-2 with TRBJ1-5, with 8 bases matching TRBD1. J lost 7 bases, V lost 3 bases, and 5 bases had no gene match. Germline V lookup: CDR1 LGHNA, CDR2 YNFKEQ. The CDR3 runs to 14 residues. CDR3 sequence reads: CASSQTGEGQPQHF. CDR3 coding DNA: TGTGCCAGCAGCCAGACAGGGGAGGGCCAGCCCCAGCATTTT.

The rearrangement joins TRBV30 to TRBJ1-2; 9 bases line up with TRBD1. Germline V lookup: CDR1 GTSNPN, CDR2 SVGIG (reference sequence). Trimming at V came to 4 bases and at J to 5 bases, leaving 5 bases not matched to a gene. This CDR3 is built from 13 residues. The CDR3 nucleotides are TGTGCCTGGAAGGGACAGGGTGTATATGGCTACACCTTC. Translating gives CAWKGQGVYGYTF.